These 14 T cell receptor beta chains originate from one sample sequenced in a study of CD8 T cells in Susac syndrome. RNA amounts of roughly 0.5 to 1 ug underwent reverse transcription with random hexamers. From the immunoSEQ multiplex PCR reads, TCRdb called clonotypes with MiXCR, one entry per CDR3 protein. Of about 120,000 distinct CDR3 sequences listed, about 90% are singletons. The sequencing sample was made of CD4+ T cells from PBMCs. These receptors all stem from a human donor in good health.

CDR3 sequence: CSASGLGGTDTQYF. CDR3 DNA: TGCAGTGCTAGCGGTCTGGGTGGCACAGATACGCAGTATTTT. The genes are TRBV20-1 and TRBJ2-3; no definite D call. Trimming removed 3 bases from V and 1 base from J, with 11 bases in between. This CDR3 spans 14 amino acids. In germline, CDR1 is DFQATT, CDR2 SNEGSKA (reference sequence).

V gene TRBV5-8 combines with J gene TRBJ2-1, with D perhaps TRBD2 (7 bases). The CDR3 covers 15 residues. V was clipped by 5 bases and J by 7 bases, with 19 bases between them. CDR1 and CDR2 from the germline V gene are SGHTS and YDEGEE. CDR3 amino acids: CASSRQLQGGNEQFF. The CDR3 DNA sequence: TGTGCCAGCAGTCGACAGCTACAGGGAGGGAATGAGCAGTTCTTC.

This rearrangement joins TRBV4-3 to TRBJ1-2, with D possibly TRBD1 on 5 matching bases. V lost 4 bases, J lost 2 bases, and 11 bases lay in between. Germline V lookup: CDR1 LGHNA, CDR2 YSLEER. This CDR3 comprises 14 residues. CDR3 coding DNA: TGCGCCAGCAGCCCGGGACGGGGAAACTATGGCTACACCTTC. Translation gives CASSPGRGNYGYTF.

V is TRBV7-6 and J is TRBJ2-7, with 10 nucleotides matching TRBD1. The CDR3 length is 17 residues. Germline V lookup: CDR1 SGHVS, CDR2 FNYEAQ. Unmatched junction bases numbered 11, after V lost 2 bases and J lost 4 bases. The CDR3 region has the DNA TGTGCCAGCAGCTTAATGCGCTTCGGACAGGGGGGTTACGAGCAGTACTTC. It encodes CASSLMRFGQGGYEQYF.

This sequence joins TRBV7-2 and TRBJ2-1; TRBD2 aligns across 11 bases. The germline gives CDR1 SGHTA, CDR2 FQGNSA. Unmatched junction bases numbered 10, after V lost 8 bases and J lost 7 bases. The length of the CDR3 is 15 residues. The CDR3 DNA reads as TGTGCCAGCGGATTTAGCGGGGGGGTCAGAAATGAGCAGTTCTTC. Protein sequence: CASGFSGGVRNEQFF.

The V gene is TRBV12-3 or TRBV12-4, the J gene TRBJ1-2; D is unresolved. The ends were cut back, 1 base at V and 8 bases at J, with 11 bases in the middle. This CDR3 contains 13 residues. The CDR3 region is CASSLDLTGGYTF. As DNA, the CDR3 is TGTGCCAGCAGTTTAGACCTAACGGGAGGCTACACCTTC.

This chain links TRBV29-1 with TRBJ2-7, with D perhaps given as TRBD1 or TRBD2 (5 bases each). V lost 5 bases, J lost 7 bases, and 24 bases lay in between. Germline values: CDR1 SQVTM, CDR2 ANQGSEA. The CDR3 loop spans 15 amino acids. CDR3 sequence: CSVIFVGESAWEQYF. The CDR3 DNA is TGCAGCGTTATCTTTGTGGGGGAGTCAGCTTGGGAGCAGTACTTC.

This clonotype was counted a single time. The rearrangement uses TRBV20-1 and TRBJ1-5; no firm D call. Trimming took 0 bases from V and 9 from J, leaving 9 bases between them. The length of the CDR3 is 12 residues. CDR1 DFQATT and CDR2 SNEGSKA come from the germline V gene (reference sequence). The DNA for the CDR3 is TGCAGTGCTAGAGACCTGACCGGGCCCCAGCATTTT. Translating it yields CSARDLTGPQHF.

V and J are TRBV29-1 and TRBJ1-1, with a possible D match to TRBD1 (6 bases). This CDR3 is 12 amino acids long. Trimming cost V 3 bases and J 10 bases, with 15 bases left between them. Germline values: CDR1 SQVTM, CDR2 ANQGSEA. The CDR3 reads CSVDRTASAAFF. The CDR3, as DNA: TGCAGCGTTGACAGGACAGCCTCAGCAGCTTTCTTT.

V is TRBV7-9 and J is TRBJ2-7; TRBD1 is a possible D gene (5 bases). The ends were cut back, 10 bases at V and 3 bases at J, with 16 bases in the middle. The CDR3 is 13 amino acids. The V gene's germline CDR1 is SEHNR and CDR2 FQNEAQ (reference sequence). The CDR3 DNA sequence: TGTGCCATCTTGCCTAAAGACAGCTACGAGCAGTACTTC. As protein: CAILPKDSYEQYF.

This chain uses TRBV4-3 with TRBJ2-3, with TRBD2 matching over 12 bases. The trim removed 1 base at V and 5 bases at J, leaving 10 bases unmatched. The length of the CDR3 is 18 residues. The germline V gene encodes CDR1 LGHNA and CDR2 YSLEER. CDR3 in amino acids: CASSQGRASGGAGDTQYF. The CDR3, as DNA: TGCGCCAGCAGCCAAGGCCGAGCTAGCGGGGGGGCAGGAGATACGCAGTATTTT.

The chain is built from TRBV5-1 and TRBJ1-3; D perhaps matches TRBD1 (5 bases). Trimming left V 4 bases short and J 2 bases short, with 19 bases between. The CDR3 has 17 amino acids. Germline CDR1 is SGHRS and CDR2 is YFSETQ. The CDR3 is CASSPGDTRGAGNTIYF. The DNA of the CDR3 is TGCGCCAGCAGCCCAGGCGACACCCGGGGGGCTGGAAACACCATATATTTT.

The chain joins TRBV14 to TRBJ2-5, with a possible D match to TRBD1 (5 bases). Trimming shortened V by 1 base and J by 5 bases, and 8 bases separated the two germline ends. Germline V CDR1 and CDR2: SGHDN, FVKESK. The CDR3 spans 13 residues. CDR3 region: CASSQGGAETQYF. The DNA of the CDR3 is TGTGCCAGCAGCCAAGGGGGCGCGGAGACCCAGTACTTC. Using reference TRBV14 and TRBJ2-5 for the parts outside the CDR3, the full variable domain is EAGVTQFPSHSVIEKGQTVTLRCDPISGHDNLYWYRRVMGKEIKFLLHFVKESKQDESGMPNNRFLAERTGGTYSTLKVQPAELEDSGVYFCASSQGGAETQYFGPGTRLLVL.

This clonotype is a singleton in its sample. The chain carries TRBV7-2 and TRBJ2-1; 11 bases are a match to TRBD1. Trimming removed 7 bases from V and 9 bases from J; junction bases left unmatched: 8. The CDR3 is 14 residues long. CDR1 and CDR2 (germline): SGHTA, FQGNSA. The CDR3 sequence: CASTADRGLGEQFF. In DNA form, the CDR3 reads TGTGCCAGCACTGCGGACAGGGGGCTTGGTGAGCAGTTCTTC.